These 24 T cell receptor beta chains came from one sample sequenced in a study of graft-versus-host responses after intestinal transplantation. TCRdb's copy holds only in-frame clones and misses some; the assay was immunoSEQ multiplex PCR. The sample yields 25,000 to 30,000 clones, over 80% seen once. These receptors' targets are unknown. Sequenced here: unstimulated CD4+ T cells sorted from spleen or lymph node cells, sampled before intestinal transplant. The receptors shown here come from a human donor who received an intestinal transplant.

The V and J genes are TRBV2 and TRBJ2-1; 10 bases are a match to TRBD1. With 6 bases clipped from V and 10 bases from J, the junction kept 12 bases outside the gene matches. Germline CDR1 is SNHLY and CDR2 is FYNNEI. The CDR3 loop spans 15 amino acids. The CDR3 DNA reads TGTGCCAGCAGCGCCGACAGGGGGCAATTCAACGAGCAGTTCTTC. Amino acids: CASSADRGQFNEQFF.

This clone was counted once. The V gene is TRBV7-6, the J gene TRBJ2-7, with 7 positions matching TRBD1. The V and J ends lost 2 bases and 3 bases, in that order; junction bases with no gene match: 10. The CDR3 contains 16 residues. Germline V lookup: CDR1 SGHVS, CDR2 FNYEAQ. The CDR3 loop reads CASSLFTGTDLYEQYF. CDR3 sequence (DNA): TGTGCCAGCAGCTTATTTACCGGGACAGATCTCTACGAGCAGTACTTC.

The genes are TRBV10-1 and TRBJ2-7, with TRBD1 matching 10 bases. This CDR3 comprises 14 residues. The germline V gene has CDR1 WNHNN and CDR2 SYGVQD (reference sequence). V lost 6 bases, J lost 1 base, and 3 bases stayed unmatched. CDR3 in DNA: TGCGCCAGCAGCCGGGACAGGGGATCCTACGAGCAGTACTTC. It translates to CASSRDRGSYEQYF.

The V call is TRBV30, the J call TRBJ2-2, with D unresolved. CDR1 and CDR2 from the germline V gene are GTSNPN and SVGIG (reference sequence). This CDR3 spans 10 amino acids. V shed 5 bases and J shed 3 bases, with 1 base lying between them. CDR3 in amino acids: CAWDTGELFF. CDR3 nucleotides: TGTGCCTGGGACACCGGGGAGCTGTTTTTT.

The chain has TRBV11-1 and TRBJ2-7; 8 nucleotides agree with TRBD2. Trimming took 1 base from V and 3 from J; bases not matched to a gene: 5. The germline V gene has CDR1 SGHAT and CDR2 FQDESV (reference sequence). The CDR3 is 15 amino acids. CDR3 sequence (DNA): TGTGCCAGCAGCTTAGAAACTAGCGGAAACTACGAGCAGTACTTC. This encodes CASSLETSGNYEQYF.

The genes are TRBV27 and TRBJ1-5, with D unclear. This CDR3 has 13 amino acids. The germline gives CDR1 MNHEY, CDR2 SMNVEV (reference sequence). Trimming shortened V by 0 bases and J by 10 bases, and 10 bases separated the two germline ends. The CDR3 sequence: CASSLSPGVPQHF. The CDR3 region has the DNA TGTGCCAGCAGTTTATCACCAGGAGTTCCCCAGCATTTT.

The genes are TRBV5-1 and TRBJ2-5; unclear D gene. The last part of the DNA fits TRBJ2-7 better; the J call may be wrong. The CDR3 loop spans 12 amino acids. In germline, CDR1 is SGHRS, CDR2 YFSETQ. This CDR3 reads CASSPRVAEQYF. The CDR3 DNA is TGCGCCAGCAGCCCCCGGGTGGCCGAGCAGTACTTC.

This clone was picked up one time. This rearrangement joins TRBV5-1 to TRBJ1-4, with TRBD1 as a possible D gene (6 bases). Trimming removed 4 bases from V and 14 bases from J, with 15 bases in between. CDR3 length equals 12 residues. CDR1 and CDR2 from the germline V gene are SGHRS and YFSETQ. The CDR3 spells CASSLTGPVLFF. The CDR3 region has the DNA TGCGCCAGCAGCCTTACAGGGCCCGTGCTGTTTTTT.

CDR3 loop: CASSRRQDNYGYTF. The CDR3 DNA sequence: TGCGCCAGCAGCCGCAGACAGGATAACTATGGCTACACCTTC. The chain is built from TRBV4-1 and TRBJ1-2; weak D call: TRBD1 (6 bases). Trimming left V 4 bases short and J 1 base short, with 10 bases between. CDR3 length: 14 amino acids. CDR1 is MGHRA, CDR2 YSYEKL, per germline.

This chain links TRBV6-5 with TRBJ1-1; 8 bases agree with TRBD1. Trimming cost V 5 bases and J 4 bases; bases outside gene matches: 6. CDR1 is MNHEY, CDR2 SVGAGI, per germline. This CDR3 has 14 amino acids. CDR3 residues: CASSGQGGGTEAFF. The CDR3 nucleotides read TGTGCCAGCAGTGGACAGGGAGGGGGCACTGAAGCTTTCTTT.

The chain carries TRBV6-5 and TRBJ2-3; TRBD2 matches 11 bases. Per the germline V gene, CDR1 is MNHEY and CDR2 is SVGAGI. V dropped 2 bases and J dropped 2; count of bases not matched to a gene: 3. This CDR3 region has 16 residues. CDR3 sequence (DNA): TGTGCCAGCAGTTACCTAGCGGGGGGTATCACAGATACGCAGTATTTT. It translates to CASSYLAGGITDTQYF.

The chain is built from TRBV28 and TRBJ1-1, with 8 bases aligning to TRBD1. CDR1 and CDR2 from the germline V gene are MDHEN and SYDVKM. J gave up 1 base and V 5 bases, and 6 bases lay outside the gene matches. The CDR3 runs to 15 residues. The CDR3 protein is CASSRPGTGNTEAFF. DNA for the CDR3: TGTGCCAGCAGTCGCCCTGGGACAGGGAACACTGAAGCTTTCTTT. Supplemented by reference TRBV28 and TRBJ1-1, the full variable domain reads DVKVTQSSRYLVKRTGEKVFLECVQDMDHENMFWYRQDPGLGLRLIYFSYDVKMKEKGDIPEGYSVSREKKERFSLILESASTNQTSMYLCASSRPGTGNTEAFFGQGTRLTVV.

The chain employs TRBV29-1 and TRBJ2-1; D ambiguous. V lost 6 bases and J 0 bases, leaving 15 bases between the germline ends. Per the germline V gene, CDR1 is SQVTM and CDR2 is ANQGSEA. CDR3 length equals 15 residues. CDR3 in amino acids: CSVEQASSSYNEQFF. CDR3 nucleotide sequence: TGCAGCGTGGAACAAGCATCGAGCTCCTACAATGAGCAGTTCTTC.

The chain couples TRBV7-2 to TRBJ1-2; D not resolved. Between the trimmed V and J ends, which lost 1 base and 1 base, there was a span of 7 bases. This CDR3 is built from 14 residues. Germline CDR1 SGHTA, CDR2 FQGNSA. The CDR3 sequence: CASSLGQFNYGYTF. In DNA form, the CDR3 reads TGTGCCAGCAGCTTAGGGCAGTTTAACTATGGCTACACCTTC. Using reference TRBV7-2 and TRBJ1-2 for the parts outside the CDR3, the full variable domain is GAGVSQSPSNKVTEKGKDVELRCDPISGHTALYWYRQSLGQGLEFLIYFQGNSAPDKSGLPSDRFSAERTGGSVSTLTIQRTQQEDSAVYLCASSLGQFNYGYTFGSGTRLTVV.

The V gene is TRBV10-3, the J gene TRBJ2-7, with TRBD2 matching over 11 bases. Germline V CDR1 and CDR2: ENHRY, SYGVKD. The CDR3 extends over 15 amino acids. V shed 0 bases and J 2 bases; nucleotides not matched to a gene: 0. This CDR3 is CAISESSGRAYEQYF. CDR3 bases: TGTGCCATCAGTGAGTCTAGCGGGAGGGCCTACGAGCAGTACTTC.

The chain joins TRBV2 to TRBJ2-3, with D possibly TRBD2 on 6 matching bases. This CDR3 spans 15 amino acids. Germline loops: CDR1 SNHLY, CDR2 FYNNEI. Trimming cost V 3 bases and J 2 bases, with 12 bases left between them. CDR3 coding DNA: TGTGCCAGCAGTGAGATGACTAGGGCCACAGATACGCAGTATTTT. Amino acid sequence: CASSEMTRATDTQYF.

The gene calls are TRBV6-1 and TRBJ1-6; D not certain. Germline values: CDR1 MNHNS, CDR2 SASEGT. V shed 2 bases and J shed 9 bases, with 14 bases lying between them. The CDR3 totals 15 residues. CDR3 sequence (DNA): TGTGCCAGCAGTGAAAGGGAGGGATTGAGTTCACCCCTCCACTTT. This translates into CASSEREGLSSPLHF.

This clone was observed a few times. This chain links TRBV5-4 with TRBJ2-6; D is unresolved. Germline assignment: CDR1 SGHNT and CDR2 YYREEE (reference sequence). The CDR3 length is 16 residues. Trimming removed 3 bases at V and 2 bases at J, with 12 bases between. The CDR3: CASSSFQGTGANVLTF. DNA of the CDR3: TGTGCCAGCAGCTCGTTCCAAGGGACTGGGGCCAACGTCCTGACTTTC.

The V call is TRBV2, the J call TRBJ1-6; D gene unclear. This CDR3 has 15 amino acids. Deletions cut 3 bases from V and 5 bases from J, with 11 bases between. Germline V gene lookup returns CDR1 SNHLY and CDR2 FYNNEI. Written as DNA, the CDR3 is TGTGCCAGCAGTGAGGTGATGGAGAATAATTCACCCCTCCACTTT. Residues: CASSEVMENNSPLHF.

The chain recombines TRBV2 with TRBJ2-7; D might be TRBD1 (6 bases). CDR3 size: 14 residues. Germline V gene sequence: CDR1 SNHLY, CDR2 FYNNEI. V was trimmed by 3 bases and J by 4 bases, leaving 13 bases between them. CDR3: CASSDGTYLYEQYF. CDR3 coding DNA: TGTGCCAGCAGTGACGGGACATACCTTTACGAGCAGTACTTC. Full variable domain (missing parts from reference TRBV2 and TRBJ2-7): EPEVTQTPSHQVTQMGQEVILRCVPISNHLYFYWYRQILGQKVEFLVSFYNNEISEKSEIFDDQFSVERPDGSNFTLKIRSTKLEDSAMYFCASSDGTYLYEQYFGPGTRLTVT.

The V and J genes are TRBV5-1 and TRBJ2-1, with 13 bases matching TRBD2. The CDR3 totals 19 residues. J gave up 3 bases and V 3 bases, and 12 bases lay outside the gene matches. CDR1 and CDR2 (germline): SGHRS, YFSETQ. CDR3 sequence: CASSYNTLGLAGVYNEQFF. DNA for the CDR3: TGCGCCAGCAGCTATAACACCCTCGGACTAGCGGGGGTCTACAATGAGCAGTTCTTC.

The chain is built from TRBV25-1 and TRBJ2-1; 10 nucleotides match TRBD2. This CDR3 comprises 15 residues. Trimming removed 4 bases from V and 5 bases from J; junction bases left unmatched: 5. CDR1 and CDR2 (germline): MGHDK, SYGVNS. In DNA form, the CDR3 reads TGTGCCAGCAGTGCAGCGGGAGGGCCCCACAATGAGCAGTTCTTC. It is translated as CASSAAGGPHNEQFF. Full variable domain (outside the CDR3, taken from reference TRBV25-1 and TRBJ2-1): EADIYQTPRYLVIGTGKKITLECSQTMGHDKMYWYQQDPGMELHLIHYSYGVNSTEKGDLSSESTVSRIRTEHFPLTLESARPSHTSQYLCASSAAGGPHNEQFFGPGTRLTVL.

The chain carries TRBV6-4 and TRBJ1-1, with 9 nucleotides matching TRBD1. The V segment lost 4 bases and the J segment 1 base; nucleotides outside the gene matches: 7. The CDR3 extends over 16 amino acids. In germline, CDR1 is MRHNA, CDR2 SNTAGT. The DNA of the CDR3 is TGTGCCAGCAGTGCCCTTCCGGGACAGGGGAACACTGAAGCTTTCTTT. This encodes CASSALPGQGNTEAFF.

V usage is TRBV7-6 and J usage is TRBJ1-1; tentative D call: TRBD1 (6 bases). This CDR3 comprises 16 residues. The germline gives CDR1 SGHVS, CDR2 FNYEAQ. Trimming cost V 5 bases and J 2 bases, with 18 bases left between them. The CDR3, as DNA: TGTGCCAGCAGCATTACCTCCGGGACATTTAACACTGAAGCTTTCTTT. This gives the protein CASSITSGTFNTEAFF.